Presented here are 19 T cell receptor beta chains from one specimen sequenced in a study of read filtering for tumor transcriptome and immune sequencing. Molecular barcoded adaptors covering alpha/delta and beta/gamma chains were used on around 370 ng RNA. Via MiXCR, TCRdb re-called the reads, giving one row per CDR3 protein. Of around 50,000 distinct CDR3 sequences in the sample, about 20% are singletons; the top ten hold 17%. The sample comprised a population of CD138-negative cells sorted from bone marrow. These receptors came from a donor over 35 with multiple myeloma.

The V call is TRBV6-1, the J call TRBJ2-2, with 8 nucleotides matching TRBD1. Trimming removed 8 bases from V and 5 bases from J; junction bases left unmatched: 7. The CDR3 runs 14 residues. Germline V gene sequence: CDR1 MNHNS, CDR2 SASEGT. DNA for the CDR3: TGTGCCAGCTGCCGCAGGGGGCGAACCGGGGAGCTGTTTTTT. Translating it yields CASCRRGRTGELFF.

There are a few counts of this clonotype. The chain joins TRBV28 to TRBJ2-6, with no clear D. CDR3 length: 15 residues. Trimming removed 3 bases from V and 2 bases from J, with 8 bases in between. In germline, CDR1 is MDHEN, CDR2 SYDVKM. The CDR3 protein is CASSFADPGANVLTF. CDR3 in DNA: TGTGCCAGCAGTTTCGCGGATCCTGGGGCCAACGTCCTGACTTTC.

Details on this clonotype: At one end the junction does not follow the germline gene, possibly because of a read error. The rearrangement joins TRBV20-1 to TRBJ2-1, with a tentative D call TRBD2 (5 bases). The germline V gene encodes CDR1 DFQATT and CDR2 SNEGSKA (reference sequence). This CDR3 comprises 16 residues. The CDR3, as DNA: TGCAGTGCTAGAGATCCGGCTAGCACCTCCTACAATAAGCAGTTCTTC. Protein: CSARDPASTSYNKQFF.

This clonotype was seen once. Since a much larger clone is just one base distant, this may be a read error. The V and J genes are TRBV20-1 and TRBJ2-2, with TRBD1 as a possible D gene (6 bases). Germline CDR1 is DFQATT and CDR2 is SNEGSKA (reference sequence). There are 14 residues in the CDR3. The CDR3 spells CSARADRNTGELLF. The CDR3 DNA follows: TGCAGTGCTAGGGCCGACAGGAACACCGGGGAGCTGCTTTTT.

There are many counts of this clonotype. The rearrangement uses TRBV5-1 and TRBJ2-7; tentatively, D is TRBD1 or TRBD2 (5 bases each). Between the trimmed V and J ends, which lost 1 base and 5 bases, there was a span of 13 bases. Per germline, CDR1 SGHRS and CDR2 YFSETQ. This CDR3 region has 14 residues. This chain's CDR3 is CASSLSGTADEQYF. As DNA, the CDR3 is TGCGCCAGCAGCTTGTCCGGGACGGCAGACGAGCAGTACTTC. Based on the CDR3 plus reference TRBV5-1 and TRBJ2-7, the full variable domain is KAGVTQTPRYLIKTRGQQVTLSCSPISGHRSVSWYQQTPGQGLQFLFEYFSETQRNKGNFPGRFSGRQFSNSRSEMNVSTLELGDSALYLCASSLSGTADEQYFGPGTRLTVT.

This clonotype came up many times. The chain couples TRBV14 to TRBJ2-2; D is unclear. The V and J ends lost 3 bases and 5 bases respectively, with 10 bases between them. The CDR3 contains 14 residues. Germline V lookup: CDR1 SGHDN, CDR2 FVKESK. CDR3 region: CASSHNYATGELFF. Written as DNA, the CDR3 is TGTGCCAGCAGCCACAACTATGCGACCGGGGAGCTGTTTTTT.

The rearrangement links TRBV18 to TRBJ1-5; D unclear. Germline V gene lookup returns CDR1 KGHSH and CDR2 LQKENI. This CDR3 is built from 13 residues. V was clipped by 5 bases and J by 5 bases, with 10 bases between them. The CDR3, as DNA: TGTGCCAGCTCAACCTACAGAGATCAGCCCCAGCATTTT. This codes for CASSTYRDQPQHF.

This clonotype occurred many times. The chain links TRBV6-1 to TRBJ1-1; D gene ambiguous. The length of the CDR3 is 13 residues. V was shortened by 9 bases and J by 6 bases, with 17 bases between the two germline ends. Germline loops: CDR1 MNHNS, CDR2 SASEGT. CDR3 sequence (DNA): TGTGCCAGTAGAGGACTTTCCGTCGCTGAAGCTTTCTTT. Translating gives CASRGLSVAEAFF.

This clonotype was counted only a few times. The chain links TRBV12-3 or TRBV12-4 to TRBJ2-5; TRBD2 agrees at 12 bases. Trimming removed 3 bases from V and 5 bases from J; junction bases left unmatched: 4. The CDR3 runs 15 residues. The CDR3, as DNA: TGTGCCAGCAGTTTGACTAGCGGGAGTTCCGAGACCCAGTACTTC. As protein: CASSLTSGSSETQYF.

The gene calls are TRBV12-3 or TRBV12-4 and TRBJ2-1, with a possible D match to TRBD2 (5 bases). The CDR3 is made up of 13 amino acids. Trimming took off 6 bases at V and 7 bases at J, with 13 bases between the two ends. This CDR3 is CASSRLTSNEQFF. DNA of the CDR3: TGTGCCAGCAGCCGACTTACTAGTAATGAGCAGTTCTTC.

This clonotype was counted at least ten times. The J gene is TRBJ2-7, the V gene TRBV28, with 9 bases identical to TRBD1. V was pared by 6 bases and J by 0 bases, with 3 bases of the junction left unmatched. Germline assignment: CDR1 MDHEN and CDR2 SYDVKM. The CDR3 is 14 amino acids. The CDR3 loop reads CASRGTGPSYEQYF. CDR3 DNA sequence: TGTGCCAGCAGAGGGACAGGGCCCTCCTACGAGCAGTACTTC.

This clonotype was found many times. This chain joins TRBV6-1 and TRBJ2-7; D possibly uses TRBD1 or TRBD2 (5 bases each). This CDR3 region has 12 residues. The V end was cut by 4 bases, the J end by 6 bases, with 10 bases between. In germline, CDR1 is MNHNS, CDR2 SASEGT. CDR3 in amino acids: CASSGGAPEQYF. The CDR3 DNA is TGTGCCAGCAGTGGAGGGGCTCCCGAGCAGTACTTC.

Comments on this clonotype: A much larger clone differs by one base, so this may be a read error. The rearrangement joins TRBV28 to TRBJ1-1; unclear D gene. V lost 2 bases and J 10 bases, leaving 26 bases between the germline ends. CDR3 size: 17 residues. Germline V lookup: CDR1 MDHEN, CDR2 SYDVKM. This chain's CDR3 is CASSLDVRARIGRGAFF. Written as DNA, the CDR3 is TGTGCCAGCAGTTTAGATGTGCGGGCGAGGATAGGTCGGGGAGCTTTCTTT.

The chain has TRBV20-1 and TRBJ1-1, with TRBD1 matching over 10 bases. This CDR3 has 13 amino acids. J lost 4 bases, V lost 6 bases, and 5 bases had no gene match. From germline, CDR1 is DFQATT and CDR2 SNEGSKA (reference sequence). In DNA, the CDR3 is TGCAGTGCGGACAGGGGGTTAAGCACTGAAGCTTTCTTT. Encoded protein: CSADRGLSTEAFF.

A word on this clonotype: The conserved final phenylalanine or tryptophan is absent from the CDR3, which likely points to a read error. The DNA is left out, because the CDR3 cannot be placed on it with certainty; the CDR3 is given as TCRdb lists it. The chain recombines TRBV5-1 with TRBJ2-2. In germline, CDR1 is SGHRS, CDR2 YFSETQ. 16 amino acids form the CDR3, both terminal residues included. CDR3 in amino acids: CASSLRVVANTGELFL.

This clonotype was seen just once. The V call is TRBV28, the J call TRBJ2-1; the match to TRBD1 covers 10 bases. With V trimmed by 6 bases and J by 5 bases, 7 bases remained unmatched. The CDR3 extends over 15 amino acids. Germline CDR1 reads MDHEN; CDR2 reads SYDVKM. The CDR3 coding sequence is TGTGCCAGCAGCGTGGGACAGGGGAGGAACAATGAGCAGTTCTTC. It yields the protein CASSVGQGRNNEQFF.

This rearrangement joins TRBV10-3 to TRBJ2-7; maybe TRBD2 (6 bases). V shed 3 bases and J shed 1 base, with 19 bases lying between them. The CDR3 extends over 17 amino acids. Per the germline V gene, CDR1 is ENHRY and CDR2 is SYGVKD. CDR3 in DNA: TGTGCCATCAGTGACCCTAGCGATCGGGCCCAGTCCTACGAGCAGTACTTC. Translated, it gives CAISDPSDRAQSYEQYF.

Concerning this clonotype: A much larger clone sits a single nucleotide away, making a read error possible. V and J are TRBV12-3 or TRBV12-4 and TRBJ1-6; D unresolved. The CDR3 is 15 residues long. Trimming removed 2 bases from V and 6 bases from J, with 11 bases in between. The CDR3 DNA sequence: TGTGCCAGCAGTTTACGGGCTCCCTCTAATTCACCCCTCCACTTT. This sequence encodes CASSLRAPSNSPLHF.

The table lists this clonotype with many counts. The CDR3 bases are TGTGCCAGCAGCTTACCCGGGACTAGCGGGATCCAGTACCAAGAGACCCAGTACTTC. This codes for CASSLPGTSGIQYQETQYF. The J gene is TRBJ2-5, the V gene TRBV13, with 13 bases that match TRBD2. Germline CDR1 and CDR2: PRHDT and FYEKMQ (reference sequence). This CDR3 spans 19 amino acids. After removal of 2 bases from V and 0 bases from J, the junction contained 9 bases not matched to a gene.